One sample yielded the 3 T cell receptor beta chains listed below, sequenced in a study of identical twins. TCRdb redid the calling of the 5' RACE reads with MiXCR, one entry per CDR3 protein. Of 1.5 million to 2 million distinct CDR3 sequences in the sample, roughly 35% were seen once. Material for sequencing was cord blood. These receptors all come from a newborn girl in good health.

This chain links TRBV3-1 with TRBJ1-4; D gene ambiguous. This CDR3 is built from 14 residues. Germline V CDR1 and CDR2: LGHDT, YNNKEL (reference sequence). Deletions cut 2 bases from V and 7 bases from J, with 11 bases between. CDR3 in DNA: TGTGCCAGCAGCCAATCGAGCTATCGTGAAAAACTGTTTTTT. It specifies CASSQSSYREKLFF.

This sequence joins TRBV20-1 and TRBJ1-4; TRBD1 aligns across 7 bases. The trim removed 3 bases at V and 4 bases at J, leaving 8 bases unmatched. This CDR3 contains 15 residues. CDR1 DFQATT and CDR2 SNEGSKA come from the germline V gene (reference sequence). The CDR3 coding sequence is TGCAGTGCTAGGGCGAGGACAGGCCGTAATGAAAAACTGTTTTTT. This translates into CSARARTGRNEKLFF.

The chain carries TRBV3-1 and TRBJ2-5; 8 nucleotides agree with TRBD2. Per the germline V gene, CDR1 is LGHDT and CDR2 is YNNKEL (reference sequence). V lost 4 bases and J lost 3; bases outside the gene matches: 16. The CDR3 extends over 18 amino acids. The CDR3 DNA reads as TGTGCCAGCAGCCCGACGCCCTTGATAGCGGGGCAAAAAGAGACCCAGTACTTC. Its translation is CASSPTPLIAGQKETQYF.